This section outlines one T cell receptor beta chain sequence together with its context. Its cognate antigen is unknown. V dropped 6 bases and J dropped 7 bases, with 18 bases sitting between them. The CDR3 has 14 amino acids. Germline CDR1 SQVTM, CDR2 ANQGSEA. The sample originates from a study of CD8 T cells in Susac syndrome. The study's findings and limits: The peak of CD8+ clonal expansion in Susac was seen in TEMRA cells and active patients. In total CD8+ repertoires, 15 to 20 Susac-specific public clones were found, and in CD8+ TEMRA repertoires, roughly five were found.

Random hexamers were used to reverse transcribe the RNA input (about 0.45 to 1 ug). TCRdb re-derived calls from the immunoSEQ multiplex PCR reads in MiXCR, one entry per CDR3 protein. The top ten clones hold approximately 0.18% of a sample with about 130,000 distinct CDR3 sequences, 85% to 95% of them seen once. The clonotype comes from a human donor with Susac syndrome. Sequencing was carried out using CD8+ T cells from PBMCs. The gene calls are TRBV29-1 and TRBJ2-2; D may be TRBD1 (6 bases). The CDR3 DNA follows: TGCAGCGTCGACTCTGGGCAGGGGAACGGGGAGCTGTTTTTT. Translating gives CSVDSGQGNGELFF.